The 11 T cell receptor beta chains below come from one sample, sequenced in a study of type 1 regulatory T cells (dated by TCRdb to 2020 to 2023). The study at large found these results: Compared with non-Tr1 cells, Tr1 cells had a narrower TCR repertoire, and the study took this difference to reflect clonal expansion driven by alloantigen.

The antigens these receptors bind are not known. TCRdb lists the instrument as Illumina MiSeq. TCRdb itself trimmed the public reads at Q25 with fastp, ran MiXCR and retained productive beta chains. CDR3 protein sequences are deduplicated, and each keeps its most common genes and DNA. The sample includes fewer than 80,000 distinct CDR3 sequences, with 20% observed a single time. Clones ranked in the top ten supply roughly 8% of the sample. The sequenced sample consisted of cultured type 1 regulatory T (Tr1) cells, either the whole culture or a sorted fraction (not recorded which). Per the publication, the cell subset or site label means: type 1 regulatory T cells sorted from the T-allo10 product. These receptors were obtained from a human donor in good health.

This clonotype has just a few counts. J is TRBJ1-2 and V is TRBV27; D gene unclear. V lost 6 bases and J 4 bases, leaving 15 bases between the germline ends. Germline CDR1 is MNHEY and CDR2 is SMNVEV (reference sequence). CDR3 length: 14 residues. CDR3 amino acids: CASSVRAAGYGYTF. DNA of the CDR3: TGTGCCAGCAGCGTTAGGGCGGCGGGCTATGGCTACACCTTC.

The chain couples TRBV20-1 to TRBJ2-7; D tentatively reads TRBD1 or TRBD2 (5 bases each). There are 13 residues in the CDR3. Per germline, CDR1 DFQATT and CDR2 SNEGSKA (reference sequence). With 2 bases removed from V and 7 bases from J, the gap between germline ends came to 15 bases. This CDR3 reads CSARYGGRWEQYF. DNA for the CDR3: TGCAGTGCTAGATATGGGGGTCGGTGGGAGCAGTACTTC.

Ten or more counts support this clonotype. CDR3 DNA sequence: TGTGCCAGTAAGACCGTGGGGCGAACGACTGAAGCTTTCTTT. This gives the protein CASKTVGRTTEAFF. The chain uses TRBV19 and TRBJ1-1; a possible D gene is TRBD1 (5 bases). Trimming pared 7 bases from V and 5 bases from J, leaving 17 bases between. The CDR3 is made up of 14 amino acids. Germline V CDR1 and CDR2: LNHDA, SQIVND (reference sequence).

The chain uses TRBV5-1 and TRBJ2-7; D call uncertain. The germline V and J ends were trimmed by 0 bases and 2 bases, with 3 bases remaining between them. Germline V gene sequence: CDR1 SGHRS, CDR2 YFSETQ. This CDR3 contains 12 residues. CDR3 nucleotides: TGCGCCAGCAGCTTGGACGCCTACGAGCAGTACTTC. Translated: CASSLDAYEQYF.

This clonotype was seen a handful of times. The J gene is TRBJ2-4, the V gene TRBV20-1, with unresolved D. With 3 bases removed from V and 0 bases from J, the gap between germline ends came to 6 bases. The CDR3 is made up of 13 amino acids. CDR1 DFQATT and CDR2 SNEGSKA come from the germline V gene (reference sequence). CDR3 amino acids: CSAREVAKNIQYF. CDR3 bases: TGCAGTGCTAGGGAAGTAGCCAAAAACATTCAGTACTTC.

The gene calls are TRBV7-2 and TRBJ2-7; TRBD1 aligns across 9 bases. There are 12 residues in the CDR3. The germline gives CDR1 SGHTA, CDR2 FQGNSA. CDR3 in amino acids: CASSRGQGRIFV. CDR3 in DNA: TGTGCCAGCAGTAGAGGACAGGGGAGGATTTTCGTC.

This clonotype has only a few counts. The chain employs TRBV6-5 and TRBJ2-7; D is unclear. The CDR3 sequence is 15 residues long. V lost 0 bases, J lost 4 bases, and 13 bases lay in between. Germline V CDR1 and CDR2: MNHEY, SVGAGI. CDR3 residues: CASSYSGSQAYEQYF. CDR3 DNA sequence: TGTGCCAGCAGTTACTCTGGCAGCCAGGCGTACGAGCAGTACTTC.

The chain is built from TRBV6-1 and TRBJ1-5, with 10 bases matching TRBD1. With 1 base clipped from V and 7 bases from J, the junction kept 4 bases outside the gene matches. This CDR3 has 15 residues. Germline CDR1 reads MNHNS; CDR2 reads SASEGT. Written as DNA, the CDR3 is TGTGCCAGCAGTGAAGTGGACAGGGGGTGGCAGCCCCAGCATTTT. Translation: CASSEVDRGWQPQHF.

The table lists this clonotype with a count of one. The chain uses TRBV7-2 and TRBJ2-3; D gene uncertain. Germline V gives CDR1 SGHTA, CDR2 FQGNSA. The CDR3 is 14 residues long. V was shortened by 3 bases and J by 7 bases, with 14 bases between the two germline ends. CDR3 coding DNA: TGTGCCAGCAGCTTGTTATCCGGGTCTCATACGCAGTATTTT. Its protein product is CASSLLSGSHTQYF.

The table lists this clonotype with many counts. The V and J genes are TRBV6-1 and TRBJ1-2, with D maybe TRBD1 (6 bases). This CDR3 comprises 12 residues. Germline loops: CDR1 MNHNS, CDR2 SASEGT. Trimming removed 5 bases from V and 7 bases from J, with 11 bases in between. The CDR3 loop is CASSLTGFGYTF. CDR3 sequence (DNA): TGTGCCAGCAGTCTTACAGGGTTTGGCTACACCTTC.

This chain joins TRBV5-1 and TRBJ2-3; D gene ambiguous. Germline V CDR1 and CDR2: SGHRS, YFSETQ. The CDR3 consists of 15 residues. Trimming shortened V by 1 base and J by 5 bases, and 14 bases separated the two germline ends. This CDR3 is CASSLQARSLDTQYF. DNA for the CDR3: TGCGCCAGCAGCTTGCAGGCCAGATCCTTAGATACGCAGTATTTT. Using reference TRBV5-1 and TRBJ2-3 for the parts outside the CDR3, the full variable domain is KAGVTQTPRYLIKTRGQQVTLSCSPISGHRSVSWYQQTPGQGLQFLFEYFSETQRNKGNFPGRFSGRQFSNSRSEMNVSTLELGDSALYLCASSLQARSLDTQYFGPGTRLTVL.